The 21 T cell receptor beta chains in this list originate from one sample, sequenced in a study of T cells in Graves' hyperthyroidism and ophthalmopathy. It was RNA transcripts that yielded the amplified TCR beta CDR3 regions. The study used the HTBI primer set for a first-round RT-PCR of the TCR CDR3. TCRdb processed the multiplex PCR reads anew with MiXCR; each CDR3 protein has one entry. The sample comprises hundreds of thousands of distinct CDR3 sequences, 14% of which are singletons, and 9.5% to 13% rests with the top ten. The sequencing input was blood. The receptor source for this set is a woman between 18 and 30 years old with Graves' hyperthyroidism.

The V gene is TRBV29-1, the J gene TRBJ2-2, with a possible D match to TRBD2 (5 bases). From germline, CDR1 is SQVTM and CDR2 ANQGSEA. The CDR3 extends over 15 amino acids. Between the trimmed V and J ends, which lost 2 bases and 1 base, there was a span of 11 bases. The CDR3 reads CSVEISSGNTGELFF. The CDR3 DNA sequence: TGCAGCGTTGAAATTTCCAGCGGGAACACCGGGGAGCTGTTTTTT.

This clonotype has at least ten counts. The J gene is TRBJ2-3, the V gene TRBV30; D is possibly TRBD1 or TRBD2 (5 bases each). This CDR3 region has 13 residues. The V gene lost 5 bases and the J gene lost 4 bases, with 13 bases spanning the gap. The germline V gene encodes CDR1 GTSNPN and CDR2 SVGIG (reference sequence). This chain's CDR3 is CAWSIQGADTQYF. The DNA of the CDR3 is TGTGCCTGGTCCATTCAGGGAGCAGATACGCAGTATTTT.

This clonotype was detected a few times. The J gene is TRBJ2-3, the V gene TRBV3-1; no clear D gene. Germline CDR1 and CDR2: LGHDT and YNNKEL (reference sequence). The germline V and J ends were trimmed by 0 bases and 4 bases, with 17 bases remaining between them. The CDR3 is 17 residues long. Here the CDR3 DNA reads TGTGCCAGCAGCCAAGATTCGACCGGGCTCCGACCAGATACGCAGTATTTT. Translation: CASSQDSTGLRPDTQYF.

The chain employs TRBV6-1 and TRBJ2-7, with D hard to call. The CDR3 runs 14 residues. With 6 bases removed from V and 2 bases from J, the gap between germline ends came to 14 bases. CDR1 and CDR2 from the germline V gene are MNHNS and SASEGT. The CDR3 loop is CASSRESGPYEQYF. CDR3 nucleotide sequence: TGTGCCAGCAGCCGAGAGTCCGGGCCCTACGAGCAGTACTTC.

This clonotype was recorded at least ten times. V usage is TRBV30 and J usage is TRBJ2-3; no definite D call. Germline values: CDR1 GTSNPN, CDR2 SVGIG (reference sequence). Trimming removed 4 bases from V and 4 bases from J, with 6 bases in between. This CDR3 has 11 residues. CDR3 sequence reads: CAWIGADTQYF. DNA of the CDR3: TGTGCCTGGATCGGAGCAGATACGCAGTATTTT.

This clonotype has at least ten counts. The chain joins TRBV29-1 to TRBJ2-1; no clear D gene. The germline gives CDR1 SQVTM, CDR2 ANQGSEA. Trimming took off 4 bases at V and 8 bases at J, with 3 bases between the two ends. The CDR3 contains 9 residues. Here the CDR3 reads CSVAYEQFF. CDR3 bases: TGCAGCGTTGCTTATGAGCAGTTCTTC.

A few counts support this clonotype. The chain uses TRBV6-1 and TRBJ2-7, with D perhaps matching TRBD1 (6 bases). The germline CDR1 and CDR2 sequences are MNHNS and SASEGT. Trimming pared 1 base from V and 2 bases from J, leaving 12 bases between. This CDR3 has 15 residues. CDR3 nucleotide sequence: TGTGCCAGCAGTGAAGAATGGACAGCAGCCTACGAGCAGTACTTC. Its translation is CASSEEWTAAYEQYF.

Comment on this clonotype: The junction and the germline gene differ at one end; a read error may be behind it. This chain connects TRBV15 to TRBJ1-2; 9 bases are a match to TRBD1. The V gene's germline CDR1 is LNHNV and CDR2 YYDKDF (reference sequence). This CDR3 contains 18 residues. The CDR3 region has the DNA TGTGCCATCAGCAGAGATCGCCCGGGACAGGGAGGACTGGATGGCTACACCTTC. Amino acid sequence: CAISRDRPGQGGLDGYTF.

The chain employs TRBV12-3 or TRBV12-4 and TRBJ1-2; 7 bases line up with TRBD1. Losses at the gene ends were 5 bases for V and 4 bases for J; bases not matched to a gene: 13. This CDR3 contains 16 residues. CDR3 nucleotides: TGTGCCAGCAGTATAAATGGCCCGGGACAGCCCTATGGCTACACCTTC. Translating it yields CASSINGPGQPYGYTF.

This chain joins TRBV25-1 and TRBJ2-3, with TRBD1 as a possible D gene (5 bases). The V end was cut by 7 bases, the J end by 2 bases, with 16 bases between. CDR3 length: 15 residues. Germline CDR1 is MGHDK and CDR2 is SYGVNS. CDR3 sequence: CASTDSQEDTDTQYF. In DNA form, the CDR3 reads TGTGCCAGCACTGACAGCCAAGAGGACACAGATACGCAGTATTTT.

In its sample, this clonotype was seen many times. The chain links TRBV11-2 to TRBJ1-1; TRBD1 aligns across 7 bases. The V gene's germline CDR1 is SGHAT and CDR2 FQNNGV. This CDR3 has 14 amino acids. Losses at the gene ends were 3 bases for V and 11 bases for J; bases not matched to a gene: 12. The CDR3: CASSFVPSDREAFF. As DNA, the CDR3 is TGTGCCAGCAGCTTTGTTCCTTCCGACAGGGAGGCTTTCTTT.

This clonotype has just a few counts. This chain connects TRBV2 to TRBJ2-2; possible D gene TRBD1, 6 bases. V was cut by 7 bases and J by 0 bases, with 12 bases left in between. Germline CDR1 reads SNHLY; CDR2 reads FYNNEI. The CDR3 runs 15 residues. CDR3 sequence: CASKGAGANTGELFF. The DNA of the CDR3 is TGTGCCAGCAAAGGGGCAGGGGCGAACACCGGGGAGCTGTTTTTT.

This clonotype was seen a few times. V gene TRBV4-1 combines with J gene TRBJ1-4; the D is unclear. The CDR3 is 13 amino acids. The germline gives CDR1 MGHRA, CDR2 YSYEKL. Trimming pared 1 base from V and 6 bases from J, leaving 6 bases between. The CDR3: CASSQGVYEKLFF. The CDR3 DNA follows: TGCGCCAGCAGCCAAGGGGTGTATGAAAAACTGTTTTTT.

This clonotype came up many times. V and J are TRBV11-2 and TRBJ2-7, with TRBD1 matching over 9 bases. Per germline, CDR1 SGHAT and CDR2 FQNNGV. V gave up 6 bases and J gave up 2 bases; unmatched junction bases: 17. The CDR3 runs 18 residues. CDR3 protein: CASRPARYRRDRAYEQYF. DNA of the CDR3: TGTGCCAGCAGGCCCGCGCGTTATAGACGGGACAGGGCCTACGAGCAGTACTTC.

This clonotype was seen more than once but under ten times. This chain joins TRBV6-6 and TRBJ2-2; D possibly corresponds to TRBD2 (5 bases). Germline V gene lookup returns CDR1 MNHNY and CDR2 SVGAGI (reference sequence). The CDR3 is 14 residues long. V lost 4 bases to trimming and J lost 4 bases, with 10 bases between them. The CDR3 sequence: CASSFGRSTGELFF. CDR3 coding DNA: TGTGCCAGCAGTTTTGGGAGAAGCACCGGGGAGCTGTTTTTT.

This clonotype showed up many times. This chain links TRBV18 with TRBJ2-7, with 10 bases fitting TRBD2. This CDR3 contains 14 residues. Per the germline V gene, CDR1 is KGHSH and CDR2 is LQKENI. Trimming at V came to 2 bases and at J to 5 bases, leaving 3 bases not matched to a gene. The CDR3: CASSPTSGMDEQYF. The CDR3 bases are TGTGCCAGCTCACCAACTAGCGGGATGGACGAGCAGTACTTC.

The chain combines TRBV20-1 with TRBJ2-1; a weak D match, TRBD2 (5 bases). Germline-derived CDR1 and CDR2 are DFQATT and SNEGSKA (reference sequence). Between the trimmed V and J ends, which lost 3 bases and 10 bases, there was a span of 13 bases. CDR3 length: 12 amino acids. The CDR3 nucleotides read TGCAGTGCTAGGTCTAGCCAGTACGAGCAGTTCTTC. It codes for CSARSSQYEQFF.

Many counts were recorded for this clonotype. The chain couples TRBV13 to TRBJ2-7, with TRBD2 identical over 10 bases. Germline-derived CDR1 and CDR2 are PRHDT and FYEKMQ (reference sequence). The trim removed 5 bases at V and 3 bases at J, leaving 13 bases unmatched. The CDR3 runs 17 residues. In DNA, the CDR3 is TGTGCCAGCAGCCCAACCCCGGGACTAGCGTTGAACTACGAGCAGTACTTC. This encodes CASSPTPGLALNYEQYF.

This chain joins TRBV7-2 and TRBJ2-5; D ambiguous. The V gene's germline CDR1 is SGHTA and CDR2 FQGNSA. This CDR3 region has 12 residues. V gave up 5 bases and J gave up 4 bases, with 8 bases separating them. CDR3 residues: CASSHRSETQYF. The CDR3, as DNA: TGTGCCAGCAGCCACCGATCAGAGACCCAGTACTTC.

This clonotype was counted at least ten times. This chain connects TRBV7-8 to TRBJ2-1; D call uncertain. CDR1 is SGHVS and CDR2 is FQNEAQ in the germline V gene. Trimming removed 2 bases from V and 3 bases from J, with 11 bases in between. The CDR3 is 15 residues long. The CDR3 sequence: CASSLNLLGYNEQFF. CDR3 coding DNA: TGTGCCAGCAGCTTAAACCTTTTGGGCTACAATGAGCAGTTCTTC.

The rearrangement joins TRBV12-3 or TRBV12-4 to TRBJ2-1; TRBD2 matches 8 bases. The V gene end was trimmed by 6 bases and the J gene end by 4 bases; junction bases not matched to a gene: 11. This CDR3 contains 16 residues. CDR3 sequence reads: CASSDRLAQLYNEQFF. The CDR3 bases are TGTGCCAGCAGCGATAGACTAGCGCAACTGTACAATGAGCAGTTCTTC.